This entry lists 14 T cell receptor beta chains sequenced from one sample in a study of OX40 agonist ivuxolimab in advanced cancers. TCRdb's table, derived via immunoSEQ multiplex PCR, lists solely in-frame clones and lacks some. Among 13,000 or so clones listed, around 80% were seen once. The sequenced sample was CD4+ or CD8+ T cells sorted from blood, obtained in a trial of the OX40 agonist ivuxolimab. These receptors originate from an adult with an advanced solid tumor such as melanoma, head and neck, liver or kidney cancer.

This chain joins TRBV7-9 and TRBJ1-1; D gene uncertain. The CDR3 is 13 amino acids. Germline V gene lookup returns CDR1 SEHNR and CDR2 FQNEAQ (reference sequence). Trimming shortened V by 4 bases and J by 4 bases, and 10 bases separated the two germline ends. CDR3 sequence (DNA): TGTGCCAGCAGCTGGGGAGCTCTCACTGAAGCTTTCTTT. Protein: CASSWGALTEAFF.

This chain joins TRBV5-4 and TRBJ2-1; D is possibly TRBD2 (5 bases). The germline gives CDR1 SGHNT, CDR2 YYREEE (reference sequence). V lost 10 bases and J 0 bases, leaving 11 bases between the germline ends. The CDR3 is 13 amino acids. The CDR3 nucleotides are TGTGCCGTACGGAGCGGCTCCTACAATGAGCAGTTCTTC. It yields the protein CAVRSGSYNEQFF.

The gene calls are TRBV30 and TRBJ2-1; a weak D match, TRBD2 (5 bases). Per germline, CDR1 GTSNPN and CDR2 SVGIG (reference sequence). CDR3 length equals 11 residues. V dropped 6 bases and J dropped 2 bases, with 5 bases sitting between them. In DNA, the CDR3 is TGTGCCTGCGGGGCCTACAATGAGCAGTTCTTC. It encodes CACGAYNEQFF.

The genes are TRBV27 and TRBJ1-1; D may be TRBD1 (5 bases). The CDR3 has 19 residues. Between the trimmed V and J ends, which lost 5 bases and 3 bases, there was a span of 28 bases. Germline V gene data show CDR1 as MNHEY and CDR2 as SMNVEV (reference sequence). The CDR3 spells CASSPVVPGRTRLDTEAFF. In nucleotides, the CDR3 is TGTGCCAGCAGTCCCGTAGTCCCAGGGCGTACTAGGTTGGACACTGAAGCTTTCTTT.

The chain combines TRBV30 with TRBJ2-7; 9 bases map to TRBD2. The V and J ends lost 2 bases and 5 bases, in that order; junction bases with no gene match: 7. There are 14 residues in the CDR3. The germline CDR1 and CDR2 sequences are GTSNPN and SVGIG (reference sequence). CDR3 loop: CAWSMSGRSHEQYF. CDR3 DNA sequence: TGTGCCTGGAGTATGAGCGGGAGGTCTCACGAGCAGTACTTC. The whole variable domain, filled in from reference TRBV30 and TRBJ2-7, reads SQTIHQWPATLVQPVGSPLSLECTVEGTSNPNLYWYRQAAGRGLQLLFYSVGIGQISSEVPQNLSASRPQDRQFILSSKKLLLSDSGFYLCAWSMSGRSHEQYFGPGTRLTVT.

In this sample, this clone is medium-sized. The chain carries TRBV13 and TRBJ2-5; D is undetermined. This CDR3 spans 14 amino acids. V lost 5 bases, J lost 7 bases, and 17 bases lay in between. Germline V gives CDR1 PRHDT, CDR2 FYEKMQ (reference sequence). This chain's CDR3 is CASSQTDSSSTQYF. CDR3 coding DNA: TGTGCCAGCAGCCAAACAGACTCTTCGTCGACCCAGTACTTC.

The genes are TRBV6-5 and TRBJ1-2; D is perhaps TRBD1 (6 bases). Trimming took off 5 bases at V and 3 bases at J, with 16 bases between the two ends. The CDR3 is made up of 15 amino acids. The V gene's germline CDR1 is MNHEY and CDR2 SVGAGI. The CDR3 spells CASSPQGSPYYGYTF. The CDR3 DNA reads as TGTGCCAGCAGTCCCCAGGGGTCGCCATACTATGGCTACACCTTC.

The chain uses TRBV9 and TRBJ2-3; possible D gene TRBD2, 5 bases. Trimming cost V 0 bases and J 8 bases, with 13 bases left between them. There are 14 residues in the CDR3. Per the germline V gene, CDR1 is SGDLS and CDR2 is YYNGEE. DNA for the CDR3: TGTGCCAGCAGCGTAGCGAACCGCCGGGGTACGCAGTATTTT. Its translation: CASSVANRRGTQYF.

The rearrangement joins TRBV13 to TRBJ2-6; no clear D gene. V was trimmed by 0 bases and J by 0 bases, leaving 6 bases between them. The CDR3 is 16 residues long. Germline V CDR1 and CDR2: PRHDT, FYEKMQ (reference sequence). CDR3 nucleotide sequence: TGTGCCAGCAGCTTAGGCCCGAGCTCTGGGGCCAACGTCCTGACTTTC. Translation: CASSLGPSSGANVLTF.

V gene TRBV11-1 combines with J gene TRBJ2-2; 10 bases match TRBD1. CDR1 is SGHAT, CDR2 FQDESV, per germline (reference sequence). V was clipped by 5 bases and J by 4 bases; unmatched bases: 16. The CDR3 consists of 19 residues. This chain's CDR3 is CASSVYGTGVLVGTGELFF. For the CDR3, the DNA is TGTGCCAGCAGCGTCTATGGGACAGGGGTTTTGGTAGGCACCGGGGAGCTGTTTTTT.

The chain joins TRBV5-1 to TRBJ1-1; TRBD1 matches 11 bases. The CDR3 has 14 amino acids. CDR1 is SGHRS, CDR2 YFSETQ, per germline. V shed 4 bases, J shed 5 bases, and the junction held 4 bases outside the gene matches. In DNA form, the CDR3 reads TGCGCCAGCAGCCCCGGGACAGGGGGAACTGAAGCTTTCTTT. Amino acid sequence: CASSPGTGGTEAFF.

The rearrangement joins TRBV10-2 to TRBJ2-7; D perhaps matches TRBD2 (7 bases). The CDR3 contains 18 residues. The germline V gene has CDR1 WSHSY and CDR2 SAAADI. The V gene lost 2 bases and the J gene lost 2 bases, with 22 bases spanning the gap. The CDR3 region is CASSEEVIYERDTYEQYF. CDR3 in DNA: TGCGCCAGCAGTGAGGAGGTTATATATGAGCGGGACACCTACGAGCAGTACTTC.

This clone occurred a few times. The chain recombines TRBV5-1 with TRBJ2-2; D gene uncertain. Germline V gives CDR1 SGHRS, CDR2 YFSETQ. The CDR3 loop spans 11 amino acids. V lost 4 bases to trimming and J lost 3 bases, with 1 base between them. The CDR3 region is CASSDTGELFF. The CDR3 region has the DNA TGCGCCAGCAGCGACACCGGGGAGCTGTTTTTT.

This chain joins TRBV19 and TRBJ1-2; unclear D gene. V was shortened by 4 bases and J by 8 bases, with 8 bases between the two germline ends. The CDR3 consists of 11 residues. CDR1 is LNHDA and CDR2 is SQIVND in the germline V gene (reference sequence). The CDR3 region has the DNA TGTGCCAGTAGTACCGCTTGGGGCTACACCTTC. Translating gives CASSTAWGYTF.